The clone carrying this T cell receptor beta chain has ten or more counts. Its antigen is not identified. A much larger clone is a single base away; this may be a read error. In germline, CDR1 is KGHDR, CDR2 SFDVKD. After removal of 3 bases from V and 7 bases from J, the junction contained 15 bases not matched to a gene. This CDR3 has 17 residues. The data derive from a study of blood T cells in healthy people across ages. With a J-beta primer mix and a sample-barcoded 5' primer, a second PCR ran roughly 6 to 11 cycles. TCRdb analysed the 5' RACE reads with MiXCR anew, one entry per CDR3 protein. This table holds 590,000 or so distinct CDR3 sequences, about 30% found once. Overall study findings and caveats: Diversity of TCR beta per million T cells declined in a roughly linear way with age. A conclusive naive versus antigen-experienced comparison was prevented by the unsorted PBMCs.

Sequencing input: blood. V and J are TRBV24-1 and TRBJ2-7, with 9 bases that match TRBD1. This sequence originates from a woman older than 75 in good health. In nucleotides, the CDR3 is TGTGCCACCAGTGATCCATACGGGACAGGGACCTACAATGAGCAGTACTTC. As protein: CATSDPYGTGTYNEQYF.